This is a list of T cell receptor beta chains from one sample in a study of CD8+ T cells in alopecia areata. The data were produced by immunoSEQ multiplex PCR, yet TCRdb's version contains in-frame clones alone and is incomplete. The sample lists several thousand clones, about 60% seen once, with about 13% in the top ten. The source material was skin, sampled at week 0. These receptors all come from a human donor with alopecia areata. Each CDR3 is given with its conserved first and last residue. Fields, in order: J gene, D gene, CDR3 length, clone size, V gene, CDR3 protein. A D gene is named only where the DNA matches it firmly. The size of a clone is reported for some rows only, either as once, few or many, or as a class for expanded clones.

>TRBJ2-7|-|15|-|TRBV5-1
CASSLGDPGAYEQYF
>TRBJ2-7|TRBD1|15|-|TRBV27
CASSSTGTVSYEQYF
>TRBJ2-5|-|13|few|TRBV30
CAWSVLRGQTQYF
>TRBJ1-2|TRBD1|14|-|TRBV11-2
CASSPGRQGNGYTF
>TRBJ2-1|TRBD2|15|-|TRBV6-1
CATSYSGSSYNEQFF
>TRBJ2-5|-|16|few|TRBV28
CASSLTPPGGQETQYF
>TRBJ2-7|-|14|medium-sized|TRBV7-2
CASSSGGNYYEQYF
>TRBJ2-5|-|13|-|TRBV7-7
CASSLAVQETQYF
>TRBJ2-5|-|13|-|TRBV29-1
CSVVGDSSETQYF
>TRBJ1-5|-|13|-|TRBV7-6
CASSLATNQPQHF
>TRBJ1-2|-|12|-|TRBV28
CATSMAGHGYTF
>TRBJ1-2|-|15|-|TRBV28
CASSSSDGYVYGYTF
>TRBJ2-7|TRBD2|17|-|TRBV13
CASSSATGTSGSYEQYF
>TRBJ1-6|-|15|-|TRBV15
CATSRDRSGVSPLHF
>TRBJ2-1|-|14|-|TRBV23-1
CASIPGESYNEQFF
>TRBJ2-5|-|13|-|TRBV5-1
CASSLTDKETQYF
>TRBJ2-1|TRBD1|15|-|TRBV14
CASSQKTGWHNEQFF
>TRBJ2-7|-|14|few|TRBV6-1
CAADPTSRAYEQYF
>TRBJ2-7|-|14|-|TRBV6-1
CASSGTESTYEQYF
>TRBJ1-1|-|14|-|TRBV2
CASSDRAGNTEAFF
>TRBJ1-1|TRBD1|16|-|TRBV28
CASSLGEGAMNTEAFF
>TRBJ1-1|-|11|few|TRBV20-1
CSASSPRGAFF
>-|-|13|once|TRBV18
CASSPSLTYEQYF
>TRBJ2-7|-|15|-|TRBV7-1
CASSLVRLSSYEQYF
>TRBJ2-1|-|14|-|TRBV5-1
CASSLGRDYNEQFF
>TRBJ2-2|TRBD1|14|-|TRBV10-3
CAIRQGALTGELFF
>TRBJ1-5|-|13|-|TRBV7-8
CASSPQLNQPQHF
>TRBJ2-7|TRBD2|19|-|TRBV5-1
CASSPELPGTSGRGYEQYF
>TRBJ1-5|TRBD1|15|-|TRBV19
CASRVQGFGNQPQHF
>TRBJ2-7|-|21|-|TRBV21-1
CASSKRTGRNLTCAAPLEQYF
>TRBJ1-3|-|11|-|TRBV6-6
CATSAGATIYF
>TRBJ2-1|-|15|-|TRBV13
CASSFLRGSYNEQFF
>TRBJ2-3|-|17|-|TRBV4-2
CASSQDKFGLTTDTQYF
>TRBJ2-3|-|15|-|TRBV12-5
CASGSGESSWDTQYF
>TRBJ2-5|TRBD1|14|-|TRBV9
CASSPGQAAKTQYF
>TRBJ1-1|-|13|-|TRBV29-1
CSSTGRGNTEAFF
>TRBJ1-2|-|13|-|TRBV11-1
CASSFGGRGGYTF
>TRBJ1-3|-|14|-|TRBV14
CASSQGFPGNTIYF
>TRBJ2-7|TRBD2|16|-|TRBV4-1
CASSPGLAGGPGEQYF
>TRBJ2-1|-|14|few|TRBV5-4
CASSLTAGADEQFF
>TRBJ2-1|-|13|few|TRBV18
CASSPPGGNEQFF
>TRBJ1-1|-|17|-|TRBV13
CASSARAEDAGGLKAFF
>TRBJ1-6|-|17|-|TRBV27
CASGGSVVGEGNSPLHF
>TRBJ2-7|-|14|-|TRBV5-1
CASSPSTGSYEQYF
>TRBJ2-1|-|13|-|TRBV5-6
CASSGGNYNEQFF
>TRBJ2-3|TRBD2|18|few|TRBV10-3
CAISESVILAGLTDTQYF
>TRBJ1-3|-|11|-|TRBV9
CASGSGNTIYF
>TRBJ1-4|TRBD1|13|-|TRBV6-4
CANRTGGNEKLFF
>TRBJ2-7|-|13|-|TRBV7-8
CASNLGPGYEQYF
>TRBJ2-1|TRBD2|12|few|TRBV6-1
CASSSDGRAVFF
>TRBJ2-1|-|18|-|TRBV14
CASSRLYSGEGTYNEQFF
>TRBJ2-1|-|14|medium-sized|TRBV4-1
CASSQAVIANEQFF
>TRBJ2-1|-|13|few|TRBV9
CASSGGTDNEQFF
>TRBJ2-3|-|16|-|TRBV10-1
CASSEPGPHRTDTQYF
>TRBJ1-4|TRBD1|15|-|TRBV5-4
CASSLRDRGSEKLFF
>TRBJ2-6|-|15|-|TRBV19
CASGLGGEGANVLTF
>-|-|13|-|TRBV28
CATGPINSYEQYF
>TRBJ2-7|-|15|-|TRBV13
CASSAGGESSYEQYF
>TRBJ2-7|-|13|-|TRBV5-8
CASSHGTDYEQYF